The 23 T cell receptor beta chains below come from one sample, sequenced in a study of control samples from healthy donors and cancer patients. Sequencing used immunoSEQ multiplex PCR; TCRdb keeps in-frame clones, though not all of them. The sample has some 130,000 clones; approximately 94% are singletons. The sequenced material came from PBMCs. The receptors shown here come from a man aged 45-60 years with head and neck cancer.

The chain is built from TRBV19 and TRBJ2-7; 10 nucleotides agree with TRBD1. The germline CDR1 and CDR2 sequences are LNHDA and SQIVND (reference sequence). There are 13 residues in the CDR3. V lost 6 bases and J lost 3; bases outside the gene matches: 2. CDR3 in DNA: TGTGCCAGTAGGGGACAGGGGTACTACGAGCAGTACTTC. Protein: CASRGQGYYEQYF.

The CDR3 sequence is CASSMDRANTEAFF. The CDR3 nucleotides read TGTGCCAGTAGTATGGACAGGGCGAACACTGAAGCTTTCTTT. The chain recombines TRBV19 with TRBJ1-1; the match to TRBD1 covers 8 bases. In germline, CDR1 is LNHDA, CDR2 SQIVND (reference sequence). This CDR3 region has 14 residues. After removal of 3 bases from V and 1 base from J, the junction contained 1 base not matched to a gene.

The rearrangement joins TRBV18 to TRBJ2-3, with D possibly matching TRBD1 (6 bases). This CDR3 contains 14 residues. Trimming took off 4 bases at V and 7 bases at J, with 15 bases between the two ends. Germline V lookup: CDR1 KGHSH, CDR2 LQKENI. The CDR3 region has the DNA TGTGCCAGCTCACTAGATATACAGGGCCATACGCAGTATTTT. Encoded protein: CASSLDIQGHTQYF.

The genes are TRBV5-4 and TRBJ1-1, with no clear D. This CDR3 is 15 amino acids long. The V gene's germline CDR1 is SGHNT and CDR2 YYREEE (reference sequence). V shed 3 bases and J shed 3 bases, with 15 bases lying between them. CDR3 sequence (DNA): TGTGCCAGCAGCTCCACTTGGGGAGGGTACACTGAAGCTTTCTTT. Protein sequence: CASSSTWGGYTEAFF.

This clone was recorded once. The CDR3 DNA reads TGCGCCAGCAGCTTGGGGATAGGGGTCGGGGATTCACCCCTCCACTTT. It is translated as CASSLGIGVGDSPLHF. The chain couples TRBV5-1 to TRBJ1-6; D possibly corresponds to TRBD1 (5 bases). The CDR3 is made up of 16 amino acids. Trimming shortened V by 0 bases and J by 8 bases, and 15 bases separated the two germline ends. The germline V gene encodes CDR1 SGHRS and CDR2 YFSETQ.

This chain joins TRBV11-2 and TRBJ2-1, with TRBD2 matching over 12 bases. The V segment lost 4 bases and the J segment 8 bases; nucleotides outside the gene matches: 6. Germline V gives CDR1 SGHAT, CDR2 FQNNGV. The CDR3 loop spans 15 amino acids. CDR3 nucleotide sequence: TGTGCCAGCAGCTGGACTAGCGGGGTCATGGATGAGCAGTTCTTC. The encoded protein is CASSWTSGVMDEQFF.

The J gene is TRBJ1-4, the V gene TRBV27; no definite D call. The germline V gene encodes CDR1 MNHEY and CDR2 SMNVEV (reference sequence). The CDR3 extends over 11 amino acids. V lost 4 bases and J 11 bases, leaving 8 bases between the germline ends. In DNA form, the CDR3 reads TGTGCCAGCAGTTCGGTGGGGAAACTGTTTTTT. It codes for CASSSVGKLFF.

J is TRBJ1-4 and V is TRBV2; D might be TRBD1 (5 bases). Trimming shortened V by 6 bases and J by 13 bases, and 12 bases separated the two germline ends. Germline V CDR1 and CDR2: SNHLY, FYNNEI. CDR3 length: 11 residues. This chain's CDR3 is CASSGATLLFF. CDR3 bases: TGTGCCAGCAGCGGGGCAACCCTACTGTTTTTT.

J is TRBJ1-4 and V is TRBV7-2, with unresolved D. The germline CDR1 and CDR2 sequences are SGHTA and FQGNSA. V shed 2 bases and J shed 5 bases, with 6 bases lying between them. The CDR3 contains 13 residues. In DNA, the CDR3 is TGTGCCAGCAGCTTATCCGGGAATGAAAAACTGTTTTTT. Its protein product is CASSLSGNEKLFF.

The CDR3 DNA is TGTGCCTGGAGCATGACTAACTTGGGCAATGAGCAGTTCTTC. This codes for CAWSMTNLGNEQFF. The gene calls are TRBV30 and TRBJ2-1, with D tentatively TRBD2 (5 bases). The germline CDR1 and CDR2 sequences are GTSNPN and SVGIG (reference sequence). The length of the CDR3 is 14 residues. V lost 3 bases and J 6 bases, leaving 15 bases between the germline ends.

The J gene is TRBJ2-7, the V gene TRBV28; the match to TRBD1 covers 10 bases. Trimming removed 2 bases from V and 3 bases from J; junction bases left unmatched: 4. The CDR3 sequence is 15 residues long. In germline, CDR1 is MDHEN, CDR2 SYDVKM. The CDR3 sequence: CASSLLGTGVYEQYF. DNA of the CDR3: TGTGCCAGCAGTTTACTTGGGACAGGGGTCTACGAGCAGTACTTC.

This rearrangement joins TRBV3-1 (or the pseudogene TRBV3-2) to TRBJ1-5; a possible D gene is TRBD1 (5 bases). The germline V gene encodes CDR1 LGHDT and CDR2 YNNKEL (reference sequence). V shed 9 bases and J shed 1 base, with 13 bases lying between them. CDR3 length equals 14 residues. Here the CDR3 reads CASGGPDSNQPQHF. The CDR3 coding sequence is TGTGCCAGTGGGGGTCCCGACAGCAATCAGCCCCAGCATTTT.

This rearrangement joins TRBV3-1 (or the pseudogene TRBV3-2) to TRBJ2-3; 13 nucleotides match TRBD2. Looked up from germline, CDR1 is LGHDT and CDR2 is YNNKEL (reference sequence). V shed 6 bases, J shed 6 bases, and the junction held 6 bases outside the gene matches. The CDR3 has 15 amino acids. The CDR3 DNA reads TGTGCCAGCAGGCAACTAGCGGGAGGGCCGGATACGCAGTATTTT. This gives the protein CASRQLAGGPDTQYF.

The V gene is TRBV11-3, the J gene TRBJ1-2; 9 nucleotides align to TRBD1. V lost 6 bases and J lost 3; bases outside the gene matches: 14. CDR1 is SGHNT, CDR2 YENEEA, per germline. This CDR3 region has 17 residues. The CDR3 DNA is TGTGCCAGCAGAGTCCTCGTAAGGGACAGGGTACACTATGGCTACACCTTC. Its protein is CASRVLVRDRVHYGYTF.

V usage is TRBV28 and J usage is TRBJ1-2, with TRBD1 as a possible D gene (6 bases). V gave up 8 bases and J gave up 3 bases, with 16 bases separating them. Germline CDR1 MDHEN, CDR2 SYDVKM. The CDR3 is made up of 14 amino acids. This chain's CDR3 is CASRRTVGYYGYTF. The CDR3 region has the DNA TGTGCCAGCCGAAGGACAGTGGGTTACTATGGCTACACCTTC.

This chain uses TRBV6-6 with TRBJ1-5; D is perhaps TRBD1 (5 bases). V dropped 6 bases and J dropped 4 bases, with 19 bases sitting between them. Per germline, CDR1 MNHNY and CDR2 SVGAGI (reference sequence). The length of the CDR3 is 16 residues. CDR3 in amino acids: CASSQDQGGINQPQHF. The CDR3 coding sequence is TGTGCCAGCAGCCAAGACCAGGGTGGAATAAATCAGCCCCAGCATTTT.

The chain joins TRBV18 to TRBJ2-1, with a tentative D call TRBD1 (7 bases). V was pared by 3 bases and J by 10 bases, with 16 bases between. Germline values: CDR1 KGHSH, CDR2 LQKENI. There are 14 residues in the CDR3. The DNA for the CDR3 is TGTGCCAGCTCACCTCGGGACAGCGGAGGGGAGCAGTTCTTC. This sequence encodes CASSPRDSGGEQFF.

V usage is TRBV6-5 and J usage is TRBJ1-1; D unclear. CDR3 size: 13 residues. The germline gives CDR1 MNHEY, CDR2 SVGAGI. Trimming pared 6 bases from V and 6 bases from J, leaving 14 bases between. The CDR3 sequence is CASSRTASAEAFF. The CDR3 bases are TGTGCCAGCAGCCGTACCGCCAGCGCTGAAGCTTTCTTT.

V and J are TRBV12-3 or TRBV12-4 and TRBJ2-3; no clear D. The CDR3 extends over 11 amino acids. Between the trimmed V and J ends, which lost 10 bases and 4 bases, there was a span of 9 bases. In DNA, the CDR3 is TGTGCCATAGCAGCGTCAGATACGCAGTATTTT. It codes for CAIAASDTQYF.

Concerning this clone itself: A read error may produce the germline difference seen at one junction end. The chain carries TRBV12-3 or TRBV12-4 and TRBJ2-1; 7 bases are shared with TRBD2. CDR3 length: 12 amino acids. DNA for the CDR3: TGTGCCAGCAGCTGGGACTACCATGAGCAGTTCTTC. Protein sequence: CASSWDYHEQFF.

The chain joins TRBV11-2 to TRBJ2-7; 9 bases agree with TRBD1. The CDR3 totals 14 residues. Germline CDR1 and CDR2: SGHAT and FQNNGV. With V trimmed by 6 bases and J by 4 bases, 7 bases remained unmatched. The CDR3 reads CASSLGQGMYEQYF. The CDR3 DNA reads as TGTGCCAGCAGTTTGGGACAGGGCATGTACGAGCAGTACTTC.

As for this clone: The junction differs from germline at one of its ends, possibly a read error. This chain connects TRBV7-6 to TRBJ2-2; D is perhaps TRBD1 (5 bases). Per germline, CDR1 SGHVS and CDR2 FNYEAQ. The CDR3 loop spans 15 amino acids. The CDR3 protein is CASSTDSMNAGELFF. The CDR3 bases are TGTGCCAGCAGCACTGACAGTATGAACGCCGGGGAGCTGTTTTTT.

The chain employs TRBV2 and TRBJ1-6; no firm D call. The CDR3 has 14 residues. CDR1 and CDR2 (germline): SNHLY, FYNNEI. Trimming removed 5 bases from V and 3 bases from J, with 8 bases in between. The CDR3 DNA reads as TGTGCCAGCAGTCGGACGGTCTATAATTCACCCCTCCACTTT. Amino acids: CASSRTVYNSPLHF.